This entry concerns a single TCR beta chain. This entry belongs to a study of shared clonotypes between healthy human individuals. The assay used deep level. Clones were read by immunoSEQ multiplex PCR, and TCRdb kept only the in-frame ones, dropping some. The sample lists over a million clones; roughly 95% were seen once. Germline trimming cut 0 bases from V and 6 bases from J; bases unmatched to any gene: 5. The CDR3 has 15 residues. CDR1 and CDR2 (germline): SGDLS, YYNGEE. Sequencing was performed on naive CD4+ T cells sorted from blood. Subset of the sample: CD45RA+ positively selected. This chain joins TRBV9 and TRBJ2-1; 8 bases align to TRBD2. The clonotype was recovered from a man under 40 in good health. The CDR3 here is CASSVGTGTSNEQFF. The CDR3 nucleotides read TGTGCCAGCAGCGTAGGTACCGGGACTAGCAATGAGCAGTTCTTC.